This TCR beta chain was observed in a study of cytomegalovirus exposure and HLA in healthy donors. Points from the study as a whole: Several V segments, TRBV6-2 and TRBV6-3 among them, could not be told apart and were dropped. A highly shared variant cluster was judged a likely technical artifact.

Comments on this clone: The antigen remains undetermined.

CDR3 length: 18 amino acids. Unmatched junction bases numbered 9, after V lost 0 bases and J lost 0 bases. Germline CDR1 is GTSNPN and CDR2 is SVGIG (reference sequence). In the PCR, 60 Vbeta and 13 Jbeta primers were used. Profiled with immunoSEQ multiplex PCR; TCRdb holds only in-frame clones, not every one. Of 19,000 or so clones listed, approximately 68% were seen once; the top ten hold around 3.5%. The specimen sequenced was PBMCs. The receptor was derived from a man aged 18-30 years in good health and CMV-seronegative. The chain joins TRBV30 to TRBJ2-1, with 9 bases identical to TRBD2. The CDR3 spells CAWSVISGGLGSYNEQFF. DNA for the CDR3: TGTGCCTGGAGTGTAATTAGCGGGGGCCTAGGCTCCTACAATGAGCAGTTCTTC.